This T cell receptor beta chain was observed in a study of blood T cell repertoires in COVID-19. Overall study context: Some COVID-19 samples were acute and others convalescent; all came from the United States, Italy and Spain. Sample material is recorded as cDNA or gDNA derived from T cells, B-cell-depleted T cells, or PBMCs.

Seattle-derived patients entered the study during active infection and were followed longitudinally. TCRdb's copy holds only in-frame clones and misses some; the assay was immunoSEQ multiplex PCR. The sample includes around 92,000 clones, roughly 70% of them seen just once. Germline V gene data show CDR1 as SGHAT and CDR2 as FQDESV (reference sequence). V was clipped by 1 base and J by 4 bases; unmatched bases: 3. The CDR3 contains 15 residues. The receptor comes from an older man with COVID-19, enrolled during active disease. This chain links TRBV11-1 with TRBJ2-1; 8 nucleotides line up with TRBD2. The specimen sequenced was peripheral blood. Written as DNA, the CDR3 is TGTGCCAGCAGCTTAGGAGCGGGAGCGTACAATGAGCAGTTCTTC. This translates into CASSLGAGAYNEQFF.